This paragraph covers one T cell receptor beta chain sequence. The data are from a study of type 1 and type 2 diabetes patients. Amplification started from genomic DNA. A primer set of 30 forward and 13 reverse primers amplified the CDR3. TCRdb called the multiplex PCR reads again in MiXCR, with one record for every CDR3 protein. The sample contains 280,000 or so distinct CDR3 sequences, approximately 50% of which appear only once. V was clipped by 6 bases and J by 2 bases, with 13 bases between them. The CDR3 extends over 13 amino acids. Looked up from germline, CDR1 is DFQATT and CDR2 is SNEGSKA (reference sequence).

The material sequenced was peripheral blood mononuclear cells (PBMCs). This clonotype was obtained from a man between 18 and 29 years old with type 2 diabetes. The rearrangement links TRBV20-1 to TRBJ1-2; D ambiguous. The CDR3 bases are TGCAGTGCACAAGGGCGGACCAACTATGGCTACACCTTC. Residues: CSAQGRTNYGYTF.